This entry describes one TCR beta chain. These data originate in a study of T cell changes during pregnancy in multiple sclerosis. This CDR3 is built from 15 residues. Germline assignment: CDR1 SGDLS and CDR2 YYNGEE. Deletions cut 3 bases from V and 2 bases from J, with 13 bases between. Produced via immunoSEQ multiplex PCR; TCRdb's table is partial and in-frame only. The table lists around 58,000 clones, less than 95% of them singletons, with 0.4% to 0.5% in the top ten. The sample in question was CD4+ T cells from peripheral blood mononuclear cells, obtained after pregnancy. This chain uses TRBV9 with TRBJ2-3; D is perhaps TRBD2 (6 bases). The TCR originated in a female donor in good health, enrolled as a control in a pregnancy study. The chain's CDR3 is CASSAGGADTDTQYF. DNA for the CDR3: TGTGCCAGCAGCGCCGGAGGGGCGGACACAGATACGCAGTATTTT.